The next 23 T cell receptor beta chains were all read from a single sample in a study of spatial heterogeneity in lung cancer. Study-wide points: Intratumoral expanded alpha and beta TCR counts were found to track tumor mutation counts.

What these receptors recognize is not known. TCRdb re-called the 5' RACE reads with MiXCR, one entry per CDR3 protein. Of about 100,000 distinct CDR3 sequences in the sample, under 4.5% are singletons; the top ten hold 21%. Noted time point: sample taken at primary tumor resection. Sequencing used lung tumor tissue, obtained at surgery. The receptors derive from a male donor with early-stage non-small cell lung cancer.

This clonotype was recorded at least ten times. The CDR3 region has the DNA TGCAGTGCCGCCGGACTAGCGGGTGGAGTCTCCTACGAGCAGTACTTC. This codes for CSAAGLAGGVSYEQYF. The chain carries TRBV20-1 and TRBJ2-7; 11 nucleotides align to TRBD2. With 6 bases clipped from V and 0 bases from J, the junction kept 10 bases outside the gene matches. Germline CDR1 DFQATT, CDR2 SNEGSKA (reference sequence). This CDR3 region has 16 residues.

The rearrangement uses TRBV29-1 and TRBJ2-5; TRBD2 matches at 11 bases. V lost 0 bases and J lost 3; bases outside the gene matches: 9. CDR1 is SQVTM, CDR2 ANQGSEA, per germline. The CDR3 extends over 17 amino acids. The CDR3 sequence: CSVEDGSGRAGEETQYF. As DNA, the CDR3 is TGCAGCGTTGAAGATGGTAGCGGGAGGGCCGGAGAAGAGACCCAGTACTTC.

There are many counts of this clonotype. The rearrangement uses TRBV20-1 and TRBJ2-1; D is unclear. From germline, CDR1 is DFQATT and CDR2 SNEGSKA (reference sequence). V was pared by 0 bases and J by 0 bases, with 9 bases between. This CDR3 spans 15 amino acids. The CDR3 DNA reads TGCAGTGCTAGAGACACGGATAGCTCCTACAATGAGCAGTTCTTC. Translation: CSARDTDSSYNEQFF.

This clonotype was found many times. CDR3 sequence: CAARDSLSYEQYF. For the CDR3, the DNA is TGTGCCGCCCGGGACAGCCTCTCCTACGAGCAGTACTTC. J is TRBJ2-7 and V is TRBV6-2 or TRBV6-3; 7 bases fit TRBD1. V dropped 11 bases and J dropped 0; count of bases not matched to a gene: 7. Germline-derived CDR1 and CDR2 are MNHEY and SVGEGT. This CDR3 comprises 13 residues.

This clonotype showed up just a few times. J is TRBJ2-6 and V is TRBV21-1; the D call of TRBD1 is as the table states it, not checked on the DNA. TRBV21-1 is a documented pseudogene. This CDR3 has 17 residues. CDR3 protein: CASSPMDSRSGANVLTF. CDR3 nucleotides: TGTGCCAGCAGCCCCATGGACAGCCGCTCTGGGGCCAACGTCCTGACTTTC.

The chain combines TRBV18 with TRBJ2-1, with D perhaps TRBD1 or TRBD2 (5 bases each). V lost 5 bases to trimming and J lost 7 bases, with 18 bases between them. The CDR3 is 15 residues long. Germline-derived CDR1 and CDR2 are KGHSH and LQKENI. The CDR3 DNA reads TGTGCCAGCTCAGAGAGGGAACAGGACGGAAATGAGCAGTTCTTC. Its protein product is CASSEREQDGNEQFF.

This clonotype was counted ten times or more. For the CDR3, the DNA is TGCGCCAGCAGCTTGAGTTCCACACCGGTCGGAGATACGCAGTATTTT. This translates into CASSLSSTPVGDTQYF. The V and J genes are TRBV5-1 and TRBJ2-3, with D unresolved. Germline CDR1 reads SGHRS; CDR2 reads YFSETQ. This CDR3 spans 16 amino acids. Trimming took off 1 base at V and 5 bases at J, with 17 bases between the two ends.

This clonotype was counted many times. This sequence joins TRBV7-7 and TRBJ2-5, with 11 bases fitting TRBD2. The V gene's germline CDR1 is SSHAT and CDR2 FNYEAQ (reference sequence). The trim removed 5 bases at V and 6 bases at J, leaving 5 bases unmatched. This CDR3 has 14 amino acids. CDR3: CASSETSGTQTQYF. In DNA form, the CDR3 reads TGTGCCAGCAGCGAGACTAGCGGGACGCAGACCCAGTACTTC.

This clonotype was detected ten times or more. The genes are TRBV4-2 and TRBJ2-5; 8 nucleotides line up with TRBD2. V shed 1 base and J 5 bases; nucleotides not matched to a gene: 9. The CDR3 totals 16 residues. CDR1 is LGHNA and CDR2 is YNFKEQ in the germline V gene. CDR3: CASSQVLAERGETQYF. DNA of the CDR3: TGTGCCAGCAGCCAAGTACTAGCGGAGAGGGGGGAGACCCAGTACTTC.

This clonotype came up many times. The chain has TRBV12-3 or TRBV12-4 and TRBJ2-7, with 8 positions matching TRBD1. The V and J ends lost 2 bases and 3 bases, in that order; junction bases with no gene match: 3. The CDR3 is 14 residues long. CDR3 nucleotide sequence: TGTGCCAGCAGTTTAAGGGGACAGGACTACGAGCAGTACTTC. Its translation: CASSLRGQDYEQYF.

At least ten counts were recorded for this clonotype. The gene calls are TRBV5-1 and TRBJ2-5; the D call may be TRBD1 or TRBD2 (6 bases each). Trimming left V 0 bases short and J 3 bases short, with 12 bases between. The germline CDR1 and CDR2 sequences are SGHRS and YFSETQ. There are 15 residues in the CDR3. This CDR3 reads CASSLESGAKETQYF. CDR3 DNA: TGCGCCAGCAGCTTGGAGTCGGGGGCGAAAGAGACCCAGTACTTC.

This clonotype was seen repeatedly, ten times or more. The rearrangement joins TRBV27 to TRBJ2-1; TRBD2 aligns across 7 bases. This CDR3 comprises 16 residues. Germline lookup yields CDR1 MNHEY and CDR2 SMNVEV (reference sequence). With V trimmed by 3 bases and J by 0 bases, 5 bases remained unmatched. The CDR3 sequence is CASSFAGGSSYNEQFF. The CDR3 DNA reads as TGTGCCAGCAGTTTCGCCGGCGGGAGCTCCTACAATGAGCAGTTCTTC.

At least ten counts were recorded for this clonotype. V gene TRBV20-1 combines with J gene TRBJ2-3, with TRBD2 matching over 9 bases. J was trimmed by 1 base and V by 4 bases; bases with no gene match: 15. The CDR3 is 18 residues long. From germline, CDR1 is DFQATT and CDR2 SNEGSKA (reference sequence). The CDR3 bases are TGCAGTGCTACGGCCGCCGGGACTAGCTGGAGTCGCACAGATACGCAGTATTTT. It translates to CSATAAGTSWSRTDTQYF.

This clonotype was seen more than once but under ten times. The V and J genes are TRBV10-3 and TRBJ2-7; D is undetermined. The CDR3 runs to 13 residues. Trimming removed 6 bases from V and 10 bases from J, with 19 bases in between. The germline gives CDR1 ENHRY, CDR2 SYGVKD. For the CDR3, the DNA is TGTGCCATCAGGGATTCTAGTTCTACGAGCCAGTACTTC. Residues: CAIRDSSSTSQYF.

This clonotype was seen a few times. The rearrangement uses TRBV6-5 and TRBJ2-4; D could derive from TRBD1 or TRBD2 (5 bases each). CDR3 length: 14 amino acids. Germline-derived CDR1 and CDR2 are MNHEY and SVGAGI. Deletions cut 6 bases from V and 7 bases from J, with 16 bases between. Here the CDR3 DNA reads TGTGCCAGCAGACCACCTTTCCGGGGCAACATTCAGTACTTC. Translating gives CASRPPFRGNIQYF.

At least ten counts were recorded for this clonotype. The gene calls are TRBV20-1 and TRBJ1-1; no firm D call. V was cut by 3 bases and J by 5 bases, with 22 bases left in between. The CDR3 length is 16 residues. The germline CDR1 and CDR2 sequences are DFQATT and SNEGSKA (reference sequence). The CDR3: CSARAGLLNRGTEAFF. The CDR3 DNA reads as TGCAGTGCTAGGGCTGGGCTCCTGAACAGAGGGACTGAAGCTTTCTTT.

The chain recombines TRBV5-6 with TRBJ2-1, with 12 bases lining up with TRBD2. This CDR3 is 16 amino acids long. J was trimmed by 8 bases and V by 5 bases; bases with no gene match: 11. Germline-derived CDR1 and CDR2 are SGHDT and YYEEEE. The CDR3 nucleotides read TGTGCCAGCAGAGTCAAACTAGCGGGAGGCTCCGATGAGCAGTTCTTC. This sequence encodes CASRVKLAGGSDEQFF.

This clonotype was counted ten times or more. V and J are TRBV7-9 and TRBJ2-7; 10 nucleotides match TRBD1. V shed 7 bases, J shed 9 bases, and the junction held 9 bases outside the gene matches. The CDR3 is 13 residues long. Germline-derived CDR1 and CDR2 are SEHNR and FQNEAQ (reference sequence). CDR3 residues: CASTSTGGSGQYF. The CDR3 nucleotides read TGTGCCAGCACTTCGACAGGGGGCTCCGGGCAGTACTTC.

This clonotype was seen many times. The V call is TRBV20-1, the J call TRBJ2-7; TRBD1 or TRBD2 may be the D gene (6 bases each). The CDR3 spans 14 residues. The V gene's germline CDR1 is DFQATT and CDR2 SNEGSKA (reference sequence). Trimming shortened V by 2 bases and J by 2 bases, and 13 bases separated the two germline ends. CDR3 nucleotides: TGCAGTGCTAGAAGGGGGGCCACCGCCTACGAGCAGTACTTC. It specifies CSARRGATAYEQYF.

V usage is TRBV12-3 or TRBV12-4 and J usage is TRBJ2-5; TRBD1 agrees at 11 bases. Germline trimming cut 5 bases from V and 2 bases from J; bases unmatched to any gene: 4. The CDR3 length is 15 residues. CDR3 in DNA: TGTGCCAGCAGTCAGGACAGGGGGCTTCAAGAGACCCAGTACTTC. Translation gives CASSQDRGLQETQYF.

The rearrangement uses TRBV6-6 and TRBJ1-2; D is unclear. Germline CDR1 and CDR2: MNHNY and SVGAGI (reference sequence). V lost 4 bases and J 8 bases, leaving 11 bases between the germline ends. The CDR3 sequence is 12 residues long. CDR3 DNA: TGTGCCAGCAGTTCAGTTCCAATAGGCTACACCTTC. As protein: CASSSVPIGYTF.

This clonotype was seen only a few times. The V gene is TRBV28, the J gene TRBJ2-3, with unresolved D. V was cut by 6 bases and J by 8 bases, with 12 bases left in between. Germline V CDR1 and CDR2: MDHEN, SYDVKM. The CDR3 covers 12 residues. CDR3 sequence (DNA): TGTGCCAGCAGCCTAACTGGTCCTACGCAGTATTTT. Amino acid sequence: CASSLTGPTQYF.

This clonotype was seen at least ten times. The chain links TRBV7-8 to TRBJ1-3; D is uncertain. V was trimmed by 1 base and J by 0 bases, leaving 10 bases between them. Germline loops: CDR1 SGHVS, CDR2 FQNEAQ. The CDR3 spans 16 residues. CDR3 coding DNA: TGTGCCAGCAGCTTAGGGGCCGGTGTCTCTGGAAACACCATATATTTT. This encodes CASSLGAGVSGNTIYF.